A single sample gave rise to the 20 T cell receptor beta chains below, sequenced in a study of T cell responses to AZD1222 COVID-19 vaccine. The data were produced by immunoSEQ multiplex PCR, yet TCRdb's version contains in-frame clones alone and is incomplete. Here the sample spans 160,000 or so clones, approximately 89% being singletons. The source was peripheral blood, collected on day 0 of AZD1222 vaccination. These receptors all stem from an adult in good health.

Details on this clone: The same CDR3 is also encoded by other DNA sequences in this sample. The chain has TRBV9 and TRBJ2-7, with D perhaps matching TRBD2 (7 bases). The CDR3 is made up of 14 amino acids. Trimming took 2 bases from V and 2 from J, leaving 11 bases between them. Germline V gene lookup returns CDR1 SGDLS and CDR2 YYNGEE. The CDR3 region is CASSVGGGPYEQYF. In DNA form, the CDR3 reads TGTGCCAGCAGCGTTGGGGGGGGCCCCTACGAGCAGTACTTC.

The chain combines TRBV7-3 with TRBJ2-1, with D perhaps TRBD2 (6 bases). This CDR3 is 13 amino acids long. CDR1 and CDR2 from the germline V gene are SGHTA and FQGTGA. Between the trimmed V and J ends, which lost 4 bases and 9 bases, there was a span of 13 bases. CDR3 in DNA: TGTGCCAGCAGCTCGGGAGCCGGGGGTGAGCAGTTCTTC. Amino acid sequence: CASSSGAGGEQFF.

This chain uses TRBV6-5 with TRBJ1-2; possible D gene TRBD1, 5 bases. Trimming pared 6 bases from V and 5 bases from J, leaving 16 bases between. Looked up from germline, CDR1 is MNHEY and CDR2 is SVGAGI. CDR3 size: 14 residues. Here the CDR3 reads CASSIYQGDYGYTF. The CDR3 DNA sequence: TGTGCCAGCAGCATCTACCAGGGAGATTATGGCTACACCTTC.

The CDR3 region is CATRPSGRGQETQYF. The CDR3 region has the DNA TGTGCCACCAGACCCTCAGGGAGGGGTCAAGAGACCCAGTACTTC. The chain couples TRBV19 to TRBJ2-5; TRBD2 matches at 7 bases. The CDR3 is 15 residues long. Trimming cost V 10 bases and J 2 bases; bases outside gene matches: 13. In germline, CDR1 is LNHDA, CDR2 SQIVND (reference sequence).

V gene TRBV28 combines with J gene TRBJ2-5; the D gene could be TRBD1 or TRBD2 (5 bases each). V lost 6 bases and J lost 2, with 16 bases in between. This CDR3 is built from 15 residues. CDR1 is MDHEN and CDR2 is SYDVKM in the germline V gene. The CDR3 loop is CASSTGGLGQETQYF. CDR3 nucleotide sequence: TGTGCCAGCAGCACAGGCGGGTTGGGTCAAGAGACCCAGTACTTC.

This chain joins TRBV15 and TRBJ2-7, with 11 positions matching TRBD2. Germline trimming cut 5 bases from V and 11 bases from J; bases unmatched to any gene: 11. The CDR3 loop spans 14 amino acids. CDR1 and CDR2 from the germline V gene are LNHNV and YYDKDF (reference sequence). In nucleotides, the CDR3 is TGTGCCACCAGCTTCGCTACTAGCGGGAGTATTGAGTACTTC. Protein sequence: CATSFATSGSIEYF.

The chain joins TRBV4-3 to TRBJ2-1; D is uncertain. The CDR3 is made up of 14 amino acids. Germline V gives CDR1 LGHNA, CDR2 YSLEER. V was cut by 3 bases and J by 0 bases, with 6 bases left in between. The CDR3 DNA reads TGCGCCAGCAGCCACCTTTCCTCCTACAATGAGCAGTTCTTC. This encodes CASSHLSSYNEQFF.

The chain links TRBV21-1 to TRBJ2-7; the tabulated D call, TRBD1, remains unverified against the DNA. TRBV21-1 has pseudogene status. The CDR3 totals 15 residues. The CDR3 DNA is TGTGCCAGCAGCAAGGCAAGACAGGTTCCCTACGAGCAGTACTTC. Residues: CASSKARQVPYEQYF.

The rearrangement joins TRBV30 to TRBJ1-2; 8 bases match TRBD1. Germline assignment: CDR1 GTSNPN and CDR2 SVGIG (reference sequence). This CDR3 region has 12 residues. With 3 bases clipped from V and 11 bases from J, the junction kept 8 bases outside the gene matches. The CDR3 nucleotides read TGTGCCTGGAGGGACAGGGAGGTCAGATACACCTTC. Translated: CAWRDREVRYTF.

The chain uses TRBV7-9 and TRBJ2-1; D is possibly TRBD2 (6 bases). Trimming left V 1 base short and J 2 bases short, with 12 bases between. Germline V gene data show CDR1 as SEHNR and CDR2 as FQNEAQ (reference sequence). The CDR3 runs 16 residues. The CDR3 coding sequence is TGTGCCAGCAGCTTAGTTCCGGGGACTCCCTACAATGAGCAGTTCTTC. Its translation: CASSLVPGTPYNEQFF.

The chain recombines TRBV7-9 with TRBJ1-4; possibly TRBD1 for D (6 bases). The V gene's germline CDR1 is SEHNR and CDR2 FQNEAQ (reference sequence). V was clipped by 5 bases and J by 2 bases, with 15 bases between them. This CDR3 spans 16 amino acids. In nucleotides, the CDR3 is TGTGCCAGCAGCCTGCCTACAGGGATCACTAATGAAAAACTGTTTTTT. This encodes CASSLPTGITNEKLFF.

V usage is TRBV6-5 and J usage is TRBJ1-6; D uncertain. Looked up from germline, CDR1 is MNHEY and CDR2 is SVGAGI. Deletions cut 3 bases from V and 0 bases from J, with 9 bases between. The CDR3 covers 16 residues. The DNA for the CDR3 is TGTGCCAGCAGTTATTCTGAGAGCTCCTATAATTCACCCCTCCACTTT. This gives the protein CASSYSESSYNSPLHF.

The V and J genes are TRBV20-1 and TRBJ2-1; no definite D call. Germline V gene sequence: CDR1 DFQATT, CDR2 SNEGSKA (reference sequence). The length of the CDR3 is 11 residues. Trimming took 5 bases from V and 7 from J, leaving 9 bases between them. The CDR3 reads CSAGNGNEQFF. The CDR3 DNA follows: TGCAGTGCTGGGAACGGGAATGAGCAGTTCTTC.

The genes are TRBV6-5 and TRBJ2-7; D not certain. In germline, CDR1 is MNHEY, CDR2 SVGAGI. The CDR3 length is 13 residues. The ends were cut back, 4 bases at V and 1 base at J, with 8 bases in the middle. In DNA, the CDR3 is TGTGCCAGCAGTTGGAGTTCTTCCTACGAGCAGTACTTC. Protein sequence: CASSWSSSYEQYF.

The chain is built from TRBV27 and TRBJ2-5; no reliable D call. V was pared by 2 bases and J by 2 bases, with 6 bases between. This CDR3 contains 13 residues. In germline, CDR1 is MNHEY, CDR2 SMNVEV (reference sequence). Written as DNA, the CDR3 is TGTGCCAGCAGTTTACGAGTTCAAGAGACCCAGTACTTC. Its protein is CASSLRVQETQYF.

The chain links TRBV28 to TRBJ2-7; 9 positions match TRBD2. Germline assignment: CDR1 MDHEN and CDR2 SYDVKM. The CDR3 is 15 residues long. V dropped 4 bases and J dropped 7; count of bases not matched to a gene: 11. CDR3 DNA sequence: TGTGCCAGCAGTTACCTTGAAGGCGGGAGGGGAGAGCAGTACTTC. Protein product: CASSYLEGGRGEQYF.

This chain connects TRBV7-9 to TRBJ1-3; TRBD1 matches at 8 bases. Germline V CDR1 and CDR2: SEHNR, FQNEAQ (reference sequence). This CDR3 region has 16 residues. The J segment lost 3 bases and the V segment lost 2 bases, leaving 6 bases of the junction unmatched. For the CDR3, the DNA is TGTGCCAGCAGCTTAACGGGGACAGGTCATGGAAACACCATATATTTT. Its translation is CASSLTGTGHGNTIYF.

This sequence joins TRBV20-1 and TRBJ2-2; possible D gene TRBD2, 6 bases. V was trimmed by 6 bases and J by 6 bases, leaving 8 bases between them. This CDR3 contains 11 residues. Germline-derived CDR1 and CDR2 are DFQATT and SNEGSKA (reference sequence). CDR3 protein: CSAPGAGELFF. CDR3 bases: TGCAGTGCCCCGGGAGCCGGGGAGCTGTTTTTT.

The J gene is TRBJ2-5, the V gene TRBV27; a weak D match, TRBD2 (6 bases). The CDR3 runs to 14 residues. The germline CDR1 and CDR2 sequences are MNHEY and SMNVEV (reference sequence). V gave up 4 bases and J gave up 4 bases, with 13 bases separating them. CDR3 protein: CASSSVGGVETQYF. The DNA for the CDR3 is TGTGCCAGCAGTTCCGTCGGGGGTGTAGAGACCCAGTACTTC.

V gene TRBV12-3 or TRBV12-4 combines with J gene TRBJ2-1; D remains unclear. The CDR3 runs 12 residues. V was pared by 6 bases and J by 6 bases, with 9 bases between. CDR3 loop: CASSVTGNEQFF. CDR3 bases: TGTGCCAGCAGCGTGACTGGCAATGAGCAGTTCTTC.